The rows below give T cell receptor beta chains drawn from one sample of a study of regulatory T cells in long-lasting Graves disease. One entry per CDR3 protein results from TCRdb running MiXCR on the multiplex PCR reads. The sample contains about 300,000 distinct CDR3 sequences, 15% to 20% of which appear only once. The specimen comprised peripheral blood mononuclear cells (PBMCs), sampled at new diagnosis, from a patient treated with antithyroid drugs. The receptors derive from a female donor with Graves disease. Each CDR3 is given with its conserved first and last residue. D genes are given only for firm matches. Clone size, where shown, is once, few, many, or a class for clones that have expanded.

>TRBJ2-1|NA|many|TRBV25-1
CASSESRQVPYNEQFF
TGTGCCAGCAGTGAATCCAGGCAGGTTCCCTACAATGAGCAGTTCTTC
>TRBJ2-5|NA|NA|TRBV5-1
CASSLGTTEGLETQYF
TGCGCCAGCAGCTTGGGGACGACAGAGGGGTTAGAGACCCAGTACTTC
>TRBJ2-7|NA|few|TRBV28
CASSSGSASYEQYF
TGTGCCAGCAGTTCCGGTTCTGCCTCCTACGAGCAGTACTTC
>TRBJ1-5|TRBD1|NA|TRBV12-3/TRBV12-4
CASRSGQGEWDNQPQHF
TGTGCCAGCAGAAGCGGACAGGGGGAATGGGACAATCAGCCCCAGCATTTT
>TRBJ1-5|TRBD1|NA|TRBV6-1
CASSKPLDRDYQPQHF
TGTGCCAGCAGTAAACCCCTCGACAGGGATTATCAGCCCCAGCATTTT
>TRBJ2-7|NA|NA|TRBV20-1
CSVSHPYGRLREQYF
TGCAGTGTATCGCACCCATATGGGAGGTTAAGAGAGCAGTACTTC
>TRBJ1-4|NA|NA|TRBV18
CASSLLVGLDNEKLFF
TGTGCCAGCTCACTCCTCGTCGGGCTGGATAATGAAAAACTGTTTTTT
>TRBJ1-1|NA|many|TRBV28
CASSPSDFQEAFF
TGTGCCAGCAGTCCATCGGACTTCCAAGAAGCTTTCTTT
>TRBJ2-2|TRBD2|many|TRBV28
CASRFSRLAGPTGELFF
TGTGCCAGCAGATTCTCCCGACTAGCGGGACCCACCGGGGAGCTGTTTTTT
>TRBJ2-1|TRBD1|NA|TRBV30
CASGQGNNEQFF
TGTGCCTCCGGACAGGGGAACAATGAGCAGTTCTTC
>TRBJ1-3|TRBD1|NA|TRBV9
CASSATDRGLDTIYF
TGTGCCAGCAGCGCTACCGACAGGGGTTTAGACACCATATATTTT
>TRBJ1-1|TRBD1|few|TRBV20-1
CSPDRSYNTEAFF
TGCAGTCCGGACAGGAGTTATAACACTGAAGCTTTCTTT
>TRBJ1-1|NA|NA|TRBV20-1
CSARDLLSDTEAFF
TGCAGTGCTAGAGATCTCCTGTCCGACACTGAAGCTTTCTTT
>TRBJ2-1|NA|NA|TRBV29-1
CSVEQLLTYNEQFF
TGCAGCGTTGAACAGCTGCTGACTTACAATGAGCAGTTCTTC
>TRBJ2-1|NA|many|TRBV6-2/TRBV6-3
CASRSYRAPRGEQFF
TGTGCCAGCAGGTCCTACAGGGCCCCACGTGGAGAGCAGTTCTTC
>TRBJ2-5|TRBD2|many|TRBV19
CASSRTSDKETQYF
TGTGCCAGTAGTAGGACTAGCGACAAAGAGACCCAGTACTTC
>TRBJ2-2|NA|many|TRBV29-1
CSVRLSGSNTGELFF
TGCAGCGTTCGCTTGTCAGGGTCGAACACCGGGGAGCTGTTTTTT
>TRBJ2-1|NA|NA|TRBV11-3
CASSTPAGITYNEQFF
TGTGCCAGCAGCACCCCGGCCGGGATCACCTACAATGAGCAGTTCTTC
>TRBJ2-2|NA|many|TRBV5-1
CATQKSSSSGELFF
TGCGCCACCCAGAAATCCTCCTCTTCTGGGGAGCTGTTTTTT
>TRBJ2-5|NA|many|TRBV24-1
CATSRGRLSETQYF
TGTGCCACCAGTCGAGGACGGCTATCGGAGACCCAGTACTTC
>TRBJ2-7|NA|NA|TRBV19
CASSIAGLLGEQYF
TGTGCCAGTAGTATAGCGGGATTACTCGGGGAGCAGTACTTC
>TRBJ2-3|TRBD1|many|TRBV19
CASSSTGLDTQYF
TGTGCCAGTAGTTCGACAGGGTTGGATACGCAGTATTTT
>TRBJ1-1|NA|NA|TRBV29-1
CSVAGLTEAFF
TGCAGCGTTGCAGGGCTAACTGAAGCTTTCTTT
>TRBJ2-5|TRBD2|many|TRBV11-2
CTWGGMGKTQYF
TGTACTTGGGGAGGGATGGGAAAGACCCAGTACTTC
>TRBJ1-1|NA|NA|TRBV4-1
CASSQDVGIGNTEAFF
TGCGCCAGCAGCCAAGATGTGGGGATAGGGAACACTGAAGCTTTCTTT
>TRBJ2-1|TRBD2|many|TRBV30
CAWGLGLAGHSYNEQFF
TGTGCCTGGGGCTTGGGACTAGCGGGACACTCCTACAATGAGCAGTTCTTC
>TRBJ2-3|NA|many|TRBV2
CASSSTSSDTQYF
TGTGCCAGCAGTTCGACTAGTTCAGATACGCAGTATTTT
>TRBJ1-2|NA|NA|TRBV12-3/TRBV12-4
CASSFPPVPQYGYTF
TGTGCCAGCAGTTTCCCCCCCGTCCCGCAGTATGGCTACACCTTC
>TRBJ1-1|NA|NA|TRBV28
CASSSLGLDTEAFF
TGTGCCAGCAGTTCTTTGGGTTTGGACACTGAAGCTTTCTTT
>TRBJ1-5|NA|few|TRBV30
CAWSVGTLQPQHF
TGTGCCTGGAGTGTAGGGACACTTCAGCCCCAGCATTTT
>TRBJ2-7|NA|many|TRBV7-9
CASSLRQGGVYEQYF
TGTGCCAGCAGCTTACGACAGGGAGGGGTCTACGAGCAGTACTTC
>TRBJ2-5|TRBD1|NA|TRBV2
CASSEAWTGSGETQYF
TGTGCCAGCAGTGAAGCGTGGACAGGGTCAGGGGAGACCCAGTACTTC
>TRBJ2-5|TRBD2|NA|TRBV4-1
CASSQGWLAGTRGVTQYF
TGCGCCAGCAGCCAAGGATGGCTAGCCGGGACCCGGGGGGTGACCCAGTACTTC
>TRBJ1-5|TRBD1|NA|TRBV6-5
CASSYRTGRQSQHF
TGTGCCAGCAGTTACCGGACAGGGCGGCAGTCCCAGCATTTT
>TRBJ2-1|NA|many|TRBV19
CASTNPRASPYNEQFF
TGTGCCAGTACTAACCCCCGCGCATCACCCTACAATGAGCAGTTCTTC
>TRBJ2-3|NA|many|TRBV2
CASSVNKNTQYF
TGTGCCAGCAGTGTAAATAAGAATACGCAGTATTTT
>TRBJ2-6|TRBD1|many|TRBV27
CASSFSGTGFSGANVLTF
TGTGCCAGCAGTTTCTCCGGGACAGGTTTCTCTGGGGCCAACGTCCTGACTTTC
>TRBJ1-1|NA|many|TRBV20-1
CSATDTDTEAFF
TGCAGTGCAACTGACACGGACACTGAAGCTTTCTTT
>TRBJ2-3|NA|NA|TRBV6-1
CASSQNGEKLTDTRYF
TGTGCCAGCAGCCAAAATGGGGAAAAACTCACAGATACGCGGTATTTT
>TRBJ2-7|NA|many|TRBV12-3/TRBV12-4
CASSLSTGSYEQYF
TGTGCCAGCAGTTTAAGCACAGGGTCGTACGAGCAGTACTTC
>TRBJ1-1|NA|many|TRBV12-3/TRBV12-4
CASILGGGTEAFF
TGTGCCAGCATCCTTGGGGGGGGGACTGAAGCTTTCTTT
>TRBJ2-7|TRBD2|many|TRBV12-3/TRBV12-4
CASSPERELSYEQYF
TGTGCCAGCAGCCCCGAGCGGGAGTTGTCCTACGAGCAGTACTTC
>TRBJ2-5|NA|many|TRBV14
CASSQANLEETQYF
TGTGCCAGCAGCCAGGCCAACCTCGAGGAGACCCAGTACTTC
>TRBJ2-1|NA|few|TRBV30
CAWSVLGNINEQFF
TGTGCCTGGAGTGTACTGGGGAATATCAATGAGCAGTTCTTC
>TRBJ2-2|NA|many|TRBV27
CASRTSNTGELFF
TGTGCCAGCAGAACGTCGAACACCGGGGAGCTGTTTTTT